The sequence of this T cell receptor beta chain was determined in a study of T cells in Graves' hyperthyroidism and ophthalmopathy. This clonotype was observed at least ten times. RNA transcripts yielded amplified TCR beta CDR3 regions. First-round RT-PCR with HTBI primers amplified the TCR CDR3 region. TCRdb used MiXCR to reprocess the multiplex PCR reads, holding one entry per CDR3 protein. The top ten hold about 5.8% of the sample, which has fewer than 650,000 distinct CDR3 sequences, approximately 15% seen once. Trimming left V 4 bases short and J 3 bases short, with 10 bases between. CDR3 length equals 14 residues. The germline gives CDR1 SGHTA, CDR2 FQGNSA. Patients were aged 18 to 65, had disease duration under 2 months, and had newly diagnosed hyperthyroidism.

The chain employs TRBV7-2 and TRBJ2-1; possibly TRBD1 for D (6 bases). Sample: blood. This receptor was taken from a woman aged 25 to 39 with Graves' hyperthyroidism that later progressed to Graves' ophthalmopathy. The CDR3 bases are TGTGCCAGCAGCTACCGGGACAACTACAATGAGCAGTTCTTC. Protein sequence: CASSYRDNYNEQFF.